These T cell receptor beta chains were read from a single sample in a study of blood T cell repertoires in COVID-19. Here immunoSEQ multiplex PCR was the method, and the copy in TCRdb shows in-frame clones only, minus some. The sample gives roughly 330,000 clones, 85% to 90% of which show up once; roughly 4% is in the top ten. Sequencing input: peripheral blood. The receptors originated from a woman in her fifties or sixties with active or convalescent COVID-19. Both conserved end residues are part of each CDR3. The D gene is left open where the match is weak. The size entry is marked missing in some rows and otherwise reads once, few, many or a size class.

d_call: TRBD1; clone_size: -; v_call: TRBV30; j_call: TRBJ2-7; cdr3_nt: TGTGCCTGGAGTGTAGGGGGACAGGGGGTCCACGAGCAGTACTTC; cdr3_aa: CAWSVGGQGVHEQYF
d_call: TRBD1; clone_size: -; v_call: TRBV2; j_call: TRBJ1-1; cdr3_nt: TGTGCCAGCAGGGAGCCAGGGGGCGAGGCAGCTTTCTTT; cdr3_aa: CASREPGGEAAFF
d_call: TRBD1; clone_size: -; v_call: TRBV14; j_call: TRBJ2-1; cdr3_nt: TGTGCCAGCAGCTCCAAGGACAGGGTAAAGGTGAGCTCCTACAATGAGCAGTTCTTC; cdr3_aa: CASSSKDRVKVSSYNEQFF
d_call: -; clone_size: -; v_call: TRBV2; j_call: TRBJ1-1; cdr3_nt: TGTGCCAGCAGTGACGGGCAGGGGCTCTCTGAAGCTTTCTTT; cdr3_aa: CASSDGQGLSEAFF
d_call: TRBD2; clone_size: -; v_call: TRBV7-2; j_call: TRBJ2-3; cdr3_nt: TGTGCCAGCAGCTTAGTTGGGGCGCGGGGGGCTAGCACAGATACGCAGTATTTT; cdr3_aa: CASSLVGARGASTDTQYF
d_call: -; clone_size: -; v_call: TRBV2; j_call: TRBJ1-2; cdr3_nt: TGTGCCAGCAGTGAAGTTGTAGGAGTCACCTATGGCTACACCTTC; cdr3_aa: CASSEVVGVTYGYTF
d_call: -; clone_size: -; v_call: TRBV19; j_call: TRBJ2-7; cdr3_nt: TGTGCCAGTCATGGGACAAACAGAAACTACGAGCAGTACTTC; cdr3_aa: CASHGTNRNYEQYF
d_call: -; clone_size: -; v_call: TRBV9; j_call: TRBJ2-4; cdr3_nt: TGTGCCAGCAGCGCCCTCTTAGGGGACATTCAGTACTTC; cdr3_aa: CASSALLGDIQYF
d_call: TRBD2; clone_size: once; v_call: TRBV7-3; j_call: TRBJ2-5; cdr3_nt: TGTGCCAGCAGCTTAATGGGGGGGCAAGAGACCCAGTACTTC; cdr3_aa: CASSLMGGQETQYF
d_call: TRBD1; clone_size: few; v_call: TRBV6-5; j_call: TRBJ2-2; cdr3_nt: TGTGCCAGCAGGGGACAGGGCGGGCCCGGGGAGCTGTTTTTT; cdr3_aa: CASRGQGGPGELFF
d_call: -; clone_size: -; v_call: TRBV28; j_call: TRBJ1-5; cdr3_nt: TGTGCCAGCAGTTTAAGGTTAGGGGCCAATCAGCCCCAGCATTTT; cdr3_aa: CASSLRLGANQPQHF
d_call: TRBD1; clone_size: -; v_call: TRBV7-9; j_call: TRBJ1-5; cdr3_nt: TGTGCCAGCAGCTTAGGGAAGACAGGGGTCGGGCGTGATCAGCCCCAGCATTTT; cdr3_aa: CASSLGKTGVGRDQPQHF
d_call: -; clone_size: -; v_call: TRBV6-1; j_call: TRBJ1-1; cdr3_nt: TGTGCCAGCAGTGAAGTCCCCAGGCTGAACACTGAAGCTTTCTTT; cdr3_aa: CASSEVPRLNTEAFF
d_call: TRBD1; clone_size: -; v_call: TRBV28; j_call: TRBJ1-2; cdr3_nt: TGTGCCAGCAGTGCGGGACAGAGCTATGGCTACACCTTC; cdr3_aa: CASSAGQSYGYTF
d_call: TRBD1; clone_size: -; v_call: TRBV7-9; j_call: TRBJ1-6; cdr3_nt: TGTGCCAGCAAGGGACAGGGACCCTCCTATAATTCACCCCTCCACTTT; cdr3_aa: CASKGQGPSYNSPLHF
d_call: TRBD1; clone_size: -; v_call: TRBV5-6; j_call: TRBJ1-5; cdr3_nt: TGTGCCAGCAGCCCCGGGACAGCTCCTCAGCCCCAGCATTTT; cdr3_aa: CASSPGTAPQPQHF
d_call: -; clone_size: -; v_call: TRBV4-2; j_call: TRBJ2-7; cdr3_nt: TGTGCCAGCAGCCAAGTGTACGGGACTTCCACCTACGAGCAGTACTTC; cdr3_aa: CASSQVYGTSTYEQYF
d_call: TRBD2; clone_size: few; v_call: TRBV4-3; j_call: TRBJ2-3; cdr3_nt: TGCGCCAGCAGCCAGGGCGGGAGGGCCAGAGATACGCAGTATTTT; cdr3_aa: CASSQGGRARDTQYF
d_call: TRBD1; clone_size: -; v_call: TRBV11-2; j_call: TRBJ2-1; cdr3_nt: TGTGCCAGCAGCTTAGGGGACAGGGGGAGGCGCCACAATGAGCAGTTCTTC; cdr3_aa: CASSLGDRGRRHNEQFF
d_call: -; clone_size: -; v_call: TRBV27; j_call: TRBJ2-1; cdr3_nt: TGTGCCAGCAGTCCAATTCCGGCGGGGTACAATGAGCAGTTCTTC; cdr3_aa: CASSPIPAGYNEQFF
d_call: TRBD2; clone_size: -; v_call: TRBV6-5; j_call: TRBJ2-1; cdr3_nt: TGTGCCAGCAGAAGCGGGGGGACCTCCTACAATGAGCAGTTCTTC; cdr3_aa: CASRSGGTSYNEQFF
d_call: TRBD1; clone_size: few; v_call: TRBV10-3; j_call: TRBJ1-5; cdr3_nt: TGTGCCATCGCAGGGGGCGGGGGTCAGCCCCAGCATTTT; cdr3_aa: CAIAGGGGQPQHF
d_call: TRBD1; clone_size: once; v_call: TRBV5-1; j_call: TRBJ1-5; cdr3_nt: TGCGCCAGCAGCATGACAGGGAATATCAATCAGCCCCAGCATTTT; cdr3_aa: CASSMTGNINQPQHF
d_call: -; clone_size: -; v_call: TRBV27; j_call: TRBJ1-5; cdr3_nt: TGTGCCAGCAGCCCGTTGACCGGGGGTGGCAATCAGCCCCAGCATTTT; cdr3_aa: CASSPLTGGGNQPQHF
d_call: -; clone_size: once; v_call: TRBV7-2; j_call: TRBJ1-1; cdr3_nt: TGTGCCAGCAGCTTAGCGGTGGGCCGTGAAGCTTTCTTT; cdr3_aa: CASSLAVGREAFF
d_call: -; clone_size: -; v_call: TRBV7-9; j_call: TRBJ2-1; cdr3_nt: TGTGCCAGCAGCTTAGTAGTGGGAGTGACAAATGAGCAGTTCTTC; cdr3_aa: CASSLVVGVTNEQFF
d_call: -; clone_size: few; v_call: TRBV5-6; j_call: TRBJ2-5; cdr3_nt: TGTGCCAGCAGCTGGGACACGCAGACCCAGTACTTC; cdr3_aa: CASSWDTQTQYF
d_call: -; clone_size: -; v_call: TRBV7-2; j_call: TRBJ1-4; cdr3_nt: TGTGCCAGCAGCTTAGATGGGAGGGTCGGTGAAAAACTGTTTTTT; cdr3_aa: CASSLDGRVGEKLFF
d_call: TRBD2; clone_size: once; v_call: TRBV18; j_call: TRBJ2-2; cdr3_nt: TGTGCCAGCTCACCGACCGGGACTAGCGGGGGACCCACCGGGGAGCTGTTTTTT; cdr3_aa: CASSPTGTSGGPTGELFF
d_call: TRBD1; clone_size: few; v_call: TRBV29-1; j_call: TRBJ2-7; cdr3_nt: TGCAGCGTGGTTTACGGGACAGGGGTCGAGCAGTACTTC; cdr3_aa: CSVVYGTGVEQYF
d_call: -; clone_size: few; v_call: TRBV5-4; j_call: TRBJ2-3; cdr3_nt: TGTGCCAGCAGCTTGGACCGTCGGGCAGATACGCAGTATTTT; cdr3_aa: CASSLDRRADTQYF
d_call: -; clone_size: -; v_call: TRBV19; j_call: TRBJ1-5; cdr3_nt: TGTGCCAGTAGTTCCAGCCCGACAGCGTCTGAGAATCAGCCCCAGCATTTT; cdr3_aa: CASSSSPTASENQPQHF